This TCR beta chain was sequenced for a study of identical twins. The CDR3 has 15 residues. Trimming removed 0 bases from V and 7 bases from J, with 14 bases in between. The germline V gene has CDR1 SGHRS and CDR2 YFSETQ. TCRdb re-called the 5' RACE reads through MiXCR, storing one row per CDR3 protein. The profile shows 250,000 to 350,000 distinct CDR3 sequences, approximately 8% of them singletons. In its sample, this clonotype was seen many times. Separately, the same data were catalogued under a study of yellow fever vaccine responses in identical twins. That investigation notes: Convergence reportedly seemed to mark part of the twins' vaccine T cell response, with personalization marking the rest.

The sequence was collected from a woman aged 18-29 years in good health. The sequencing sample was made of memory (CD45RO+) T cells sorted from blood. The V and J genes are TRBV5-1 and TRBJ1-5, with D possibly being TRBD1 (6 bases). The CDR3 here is CASSLGGAIGQPQHF. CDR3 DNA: TGCGCCAGCAGCTTGGGGGGGGCGATCGGACAGCCCCAGCATTTT.